A selection of T cell receptor beta chains follows, all from one sample in a study of OX40 agonist ivuxolimab in advanced cancers. Measured with immunoSEQ multiplex PCR; TCRdb has only the in-frame clones, and not every one. Of roughly 20,000 clones in the sample, 74% were seen once. Sequenced here: CD4+ or CD8+ T cells sorted from blood, sampled in a trial of the OX40 agonist ivuxolimab. These receptors were taken from an adult with an advanced solid tumor such as melanoma, head and neck, liver or kidney cancer. CDR3s include the opening cysteine and the closing phenylalanine or tryptophan. Each record gives: CDR3 DNA, CDR3 protein, D gene, V gene, clone size, J gene. The D gene is left open where the match is weak. A clone size is listed for some rows: how often the clone was seen (once, few, many), or a class if it is expanded.

CDR3nt: TGTGGGACACAAGGGGGACAGGTTAGCACAGATACGCAGTATTTT
CDR3aa: CGTQGGQVSTDTQYF
d_gene: TRBD1
v_gene: TRBV28
abundance: NA
j_gene: TRBJ2-3

CDR3nt: TGCGCCAGCAGCCCTGGGACAGGGATCGGAAACACCATATATTTT
CDR3aa: CASSPGTGIGNTIYF
d_gene: TRBD1
v_gene: TRBV4-3
abundance: NA
j_gene: TRBJ1-3

CDR3nt: TGTGCCAGCAGCCCACAGGGGGTGAACACTGAAGCTTTCTTT
CDR3aa: CASSPQGVNTEAFF
d_gene: TRBD1
v_gene: TRBV7-9
abundance: few
j_gene: TRBJ1-1

CDR3nt: TGTGCCAGCAGCTTCCAGAACAAAGAGACCCAGTACTTC
CDR3aa: CASSFQNKETQYF
d_gene: NA
v_gene: TRBV7-9
abundance: NA
j_gene: TRBJ2-5

CDR3nt: TGCGCCAGCAGTGCCGGGTCACCGAACACTGAAGCTTTCTTT
CDR3aa: CASSAGSPNTEAFF
d_gene: NA
v_gene: TRBV10-1
abundance: NA
j_gene: TRBJ1-1

CDR3nt: TGTGCCAGCAGTTTTTGGCGGGACAGCACCGGGGAGCTGTTTTTT
CDR3aa: CASSFWRDSTGELFF
d_gene: NA
v_gene: TRBV28
abundance: NA
j_gene: TRBJ2-2

CDR3nt: TGTGCCAGCAGTTCACTGGCGGGGGAGCAGTACTTC
CDR3aa: CASSSLAGEQYF
d_gene: NA
v_gene: TRBV11-3
abundance: NA
j_gene: TRBJ2-7

CDR3nt: TGTGCCTGGGGTGCTCGGGAGGCTTTCTTT
CDR3aa: CAWGAREAFF
d_gene: NA
v_gene: TRBV30
abundance: NA
j_gene: TRBJ1-1

CDR3nt: TGTGCCAGGCCACCAAGTCGGGACGCTACCTACGAGCAGTACTTC
CDR3aa: CARPPSRDATYEQYF
d_gene: NA
v_gene: TRBV6-5
abundance: NA
j_gene: TRBJ2-7

CDR3nt: TGTGCCAGCACCGAACCCGGACAGACGAACACCGGGGAGCTGTTTTTT
CDR3aa: CASTEPGQTNTGELFF
d_gene: NA
v_gene: TRBV28
abundance: NA
j_gene: TRBJ2-2

CDR3nt: TGCGCCAGCAGCCAAGATTCGGGGGGCATGTATCAGCCCCAGCATTTT
CDR3aa: CASSQDSGGMYQPQHF
d_gene: NA
v_gene: TRBV4-3
abundance: many
j_gene: TRBJ1-5

CDR3nt: TGTGCCAGCAGCCCGGGCCCCCTCTACGAGCAGTACTTC
CDR3aa: CASSPGPLYEQYF
d_gene: NA
v_gene: TRBV27
abundance: NA
j_gene: TRBJ2-7

CDR3nt: TGTGCCAGTAGTATAGTGGCCCAGGGGGCTATAGGCGGGGAGCTGTTTTTT
CDR3aa: CASSIVAQGAIGGELFF
d_gene: TRBD1
v_gene: TRBV19
abundance: medium-sized
j_gene: TRBJ2-2

CDR3nt: TGTGCCACCAGCAGAGTTTGGAACACTGAAGCTTTCTTT
CDR3aa: CATSRVWNTEAFF
d_gene: NA
v_gene: TRBV15
abundance: few
j_gene: TRBJ1-1

CDR3nt: TGTGCCAGCAGTCCCGAGGACAGTCGATTCGGGGCTTTCTTT
CDR3aa: CASSPEDSRFGAFF
d_gene: NA
v_gene: TRBV27
abundance: NA
j_gene: TRBJ1-1

CDR3nt: TGTGCCAGCAGCTCCCCCCGGGACTACGAGCAGTACTTC
CDR3aa: CASSSPRDYEQYF
d_gene: NA
v_gene: TRBV5-4
abundance: NA
j_gene: TRBJ2-7